This T cell receptor (beta chain) emerged from a study of T-cell memory formation after mild COVID-19. Broader study findings: Clones contracting day 15 to 85 were balanced CD4/CD8; later expanders leaned CD4+.

The V end was cut by 7 bases, the J end by 6 bases, with 11 bases between. This CDR3 comprises 11 residues. CDR1 is SQVTM and CDR2 is ANQGSEA in the germline V gene. From the 5' RACE reads, TCRdb called clonotypes with MiXCR, one entry per CDR3 protein. The sample has around 340,000 distinct CDR3 sequences, more than 20% seen once. This clonotype was picked up a small number of times. The antigen is unknown. The V and J genes are TRBV29-1 and TRBJ2-3, with D uncertain. The clonotype was recovered from an adult woman who had mild COVID-19 (a few samples of this study predate the infection). Cell type and time point are not known. Sequenced: PBMCs or a T cell subset sorted from them (not recorded which). CDR3: CSATPSDTQYF. The CDR3 DNA sequence: TGCAGCGCCACTCCAAGCGATACGCAGTATTTT.